This T cell receptor (beta chain) originates from a study of CD8 T cells in ankylosing spondylitis. Each CDR3 protein is one row after TCRdb ran MiXCR on the 5' RACE reads. There are 84,000 or so distinct CDR3 sequences in the sample; around 27% occur only once, and 45% to 65% lies in the top ten. Points from the study as a whole: Clones linked to the disease showed a CD8+ phenotype. They occurred at relatively low frequencies in peripheral blood. A motif in TCR beta, a set of eight highly homologous variants, appeared characteristic of ankylosing spondylitis blood. In ankylosing spondylitis patients, matched synovial fluid reportedly showed significant enrichment of disease-linked clones.

Trimming removed 5 bases from V and 4 bases from J, with 11 bases in between. The CDR3 covers 13 residues. Germline CDR1 is MNHEY and CDR2 is SVGAGI. In the case of this clonotype: The antigen remains unidentified.

The V gene is TRBV6-5, the J gene TRBJ1-1; D not certain. Sequencing was done on a sample of blood, either unsorted or a sorted T cell fraction (not recorded which). The TCR was taken from a male donor with ankylosing spondylitis or in good health (not recorded which). DNA of the CDR3: TGTGCCAGCAGTCGATACGGTAGCACTGAAGCTTTCTTT. It specifies CASSRYGSTEAFF.